This T cell receptor (beta chain) was captured by sequencing in a study of blood T cell repertoires in COVID-19. As for the study in general: From T cells, B-cell-depleted T cells, or PBMCs came the material, which was cDNA or gDNA.

CDR3 length: 14 amino acids. Germline V lookup: CDR1 GTSNPN, CDR2 SVGIG (reference sequence). The J segment lost 7 bases and the V segment lost 7 bases, leaving 9 bases of the junction unmatched. Assay used: immunoSEQ multiplex PCR; TCRdb lists only in-frame clones, some missing. The sample includes under 85,000 clones, approximately 86% seen only once; the top ten take 16%. This clone was counted once. The chain uses TRBV30 and TRBJ1-4; TRBD1 matches at 10 bases. This TCR was sampled from a man between 40 and 49 years old with COVID-19, enrolled during active disease. Sequencing was carried out using peripheral blood. For the CDR3, the DNA is TGTGCCTTTAACCCGGGACAGGGGTTTGAAAAACTGTTTTTT. Amino acids: CAFNPGQGFEKLFF.